A single sample is the source of the 20 T cell receptor beta chains below, sequenced in a study of shared clonotypes between healthy human individuals (dated by TCRdb to 2018 to 2021). Preparation of the library involved the immunoSEQ multiplex PCR assay. TCRdb obtained this table from immuneACCESS and retained in-frame rearrangements with V and J assigned. These tables miss some clones; where compared with another copy, unresolved V genes account for less than half of the shortfall, and the remainder is unexplained. This sample is represented by approximately 740,000 clones; roughly 70% of them were singletons. 1.5% to 2% of the sample is held by the ten biggest clonotypes. Sequenced material: memory CD4+ T cells sorted from blood. The sample's cell subset or site label, in plain terms: CD45RA-negative fraction. These TCRs come from a young woman in good health.

This clone was counted once. The chain couples TRBV7-9 to TRBJ2-5; D may be TRBD2 (5 bases). With the DNA end fitting TRBJ2-7 better, the J assignment may be wrong. This CDR3 has 13 amino acids. Germline values: CDR1 SEHNR, CDR2 FQNEAQ (reference sequence). As DNA, the CDR3 is TGTGCCAGCAGCTTGGAGGTCTCCTACGAGCAGTACTTC. Its translation: CASSLEVSYEQYF.

This sequence joins TRBV5-1 and TRBJ2-5; TRBD1 agrees at 11 bases. The CDR3 covers 16 residues. Germline assignment: CDR1 SGHRS and CDR2 YFSETQ. V dropped 2 bases and J dropped 7; count of bases not matched to a gene: 10. CDR3 DNA: TGCGCCAGCAGCTTATGGCGGGACAGGGGGTACGGGACCCAGTACTTC. This encodes CASSLWRDRGYGTQYF.

J is TRBJ1-2 and V is TRBV9, with D unclear. V lost 0 bases to trimming and J lost 2 bases, with 5 bases between them. Germline values: CDR1 SGDLS, CDR2 YYNGEE. The CDR3 has 13 amino acids. This chain's CDR3 is CASSVDWNYGYTF. The DNA for the CDR3 is TGTGCCAGCAGCGTAGACTGGAACTATGGCTACACCTTC.

The chain joins TRBV5-6 to TRBJ2-3; a possible D gene is TRBD1 (6 bases). This CDR3 has 14 residues. Germline CDR1 and CDR2: SGHDT and YYEEEE. The ends were cut back, 4 bases at V and 4 bases at J, with 13 bases in the middle. CDR3 DNA sequence: TGTGCCAGCAGCCACAGGGTTGGGGCAGATACGCAGTATTTT. Its protein is CASSHRVGADTQYF.

The chain combines TRBV28 with TRBJ2-3, with D hard to call. The CDR3 spans 13 residues. V dropped 4 bases and J dropped 2 bases, with 7 bases sitting between them. The germline V gene has CDR1 MDHEN and CDR2 SYDVKM. This CDR3 reads CASSSGDTDTQYF. CDR3 bases: TGTGCCAGCAGTTCGGGTGACACAGATACGCAGTATTTT.

This clone was seen ten or more times. At the DNA level, this CDR3 is encoded by other sequences in the same sample as well. The chain combines TRBV29-1 with TRBJ1-2; D remains unclear. Between the trimmed V and J ends, which lost 4 bases and 2 bases, there was a span of 5 bases. This CDR3 has 11 amino acids. The germline V gene has CDR1 SQVTM and CDR2 ANQGSEA. This CDR3 reads CSVGSNYGYTF. CDR3 coding DNA: TGCAGCGTTGGGAGCAACTATGGCTACACCTTC.

A word on this clone: The same CDR3 is also encoded by other DNA sequences in this sample. V is TRBV20-1 and J is TRBJ2-5, with no clear D. V shed 2 bases and J shed 5 bases, with 6 bases lying between them. Germline V CDR1 and CDR2: DFQATT, SNEGSKA (reference sequence). The CDR3 runs to 11 residues. The chain's CDR3 is CSARKGETQYF. Written as DNA, the CDR3 is TGCAGTGCTAGAAAGGGTGAGACCCAGTACTTC.

J is TRBJ1-2 and V is TRBV29-1, with D maybe TRBD1 (5 bases). CDR1 and CDR2 (germline): SQVTM, ANQGSEA. Between the trimmed V and J ends, which lost 7 bases and 0 bases, there was a span of 12 bases. CDR3 length: 13 amino acids. DNA for the CDR3: TGCAGCGGTGGGACGGTCCCTAACTATGGCTACACCTTC. It codes for CSGGTVPNYGYTF.

V usage is TRBV11-2 and J usage is TRBJ2-5, with D unclear. The length of the CDR3 is 15 residues. From germline, CDR1 is SGHAT and CDR2 FQNNGV. The germline V and J ends were trimmed by 5 bases and 4 bases, with 17 bases remaining between them. The CDR3 spells CASSPPRASLETQYF. The CDR3 nucleotides are TGTGCCAGCAGCCCACCTCGGGCTAGTTTAGAGACCCAGTACTTC. The entire variable domain, with the rest obtained from reference TRBV11-2 and TRBJ2-5, is as follows: EAGVAQSPRYKIIEKRQSVAFWCNPISGHATLYWYQQILGQGPKLLIQFQNNGVVDDSQLPKDRFSAERLKGVDSTLKIQPAKLEDSAVYLCASSPPRASLETQYFGPGTRLLVL.

This clone was counted a few times. The J gene is TRBJ2-2, the V gene TRBV11-2, with 12 bases lining up with TRBD2. V lost 5 bases, J lost 5 bases, and 6 bases stayed unmatched. Germline V lookup: CDR1 SGHAT, CDR2 FQNNGV. The CDR3 runs 16 residues. CDR3 coding DNA: TGTGCCAGCAGCAATTACGGGACTAGCGGGACCGGGGAGCTGTTTTTT. Its translation: CASSNYGTSGTGELFF.

CDR3 loop: CASSLGIYSADTQYF. The CDR3 nucleotides read TGTGCCAGCAGCTTGGGCATTTATTCCGCAGATACGCAGTATTTT. The chain links TRBV5-4 to TRBJ2-3; D is unresolved. V was clipped by 0 bases and J by 4 bases, with 12 bases between them. Germline V lookup: CDR1 SGHNT, CDR2 YYREEE (reference sequence). The length of the CDR3 is 15 residues.

The table lists this clone with a count of one. The genes are TRBV2 and TRBJ1-4, with D perhaps TRBD1 (5 bases). Trimming cost V 6 bases and J 2 bases, with 13 bases left between them. The CDR3 sequence is 15 residues long. In germline, CDR1 is SNHLY, CDR2 FYNNEI. CDR3 bases: TGTGCCAGCAGAGTCAAAGAGGGGACTAATGAAAAACTGTTTTTT. Translation: CASRVKEGTNEKLFF.

The chain joins TRBV4-1 to TRBJ2-3; D call uncertain. Germline assignment: CDR1 MGHRA and CDR2 YSYEKL. CDR3 size: 18 residues. Trimming shortened V by 0 bases and J by 5 bases, and 21 bases separated the two germline ends. The DNA of the CDR3 is TGCGCCAGCAGCCAAGAGGGTAGCCACAACGACTGGGGAGATACGCAGTATTTT. It translates to CASSQEGSHNDWGDTQYF.

The V gene is TRBV28, the J gene TRBJ1-5; D unresolved. The CDR3 covers 15 residues. Germline lookup yields CDR1 MDHEN and CDR2 SYDVKM. Between the trimmed V and J ends, which lost 6 bases and 6 bases, there was a span of 18 bases. The CDR3 sequence: CASSPQEGVPQPQHF. In DNA form, the CDR3 reads TGTGCCAGCAGCCCCCAGGAGGGAGTCCCTCAGCCCCAGCATTTT. Looking up the rest from reference TRBV28 and TRBJ1-5 gives the full variable domain: DVKVTQSSRYLVKRTGEKVFLECVQDMDHENMFWYRQDPGLGLRLIYFSYDVKMKEKGDIPEGYSVSREKKERFSLILESASTNQTSMYLCASSPQEGVPQPQHFGDGTRLSIL.

This clone occurred a few times. J is TRBJ1-1 and V is TRBV9, with TRBD1 as a possible D gene (5 bases). Germline-derived CDR1 and CDR2 are SGDLS and YYNGEE. V lost 4 bases to trimming and J lost 5 bases, with 18 bases between them. The CDR3 totals 15 residues. CDR3 loop: CASSLLGGFGTEAFF. The CDR3 nucleotides read TGTGCCAGCAGCCTTCTGGGGGGGTTCGGAACTGAAGCTTTCTTT.

This chain uses TRBV11-2 with TRBJ2-7, with D perhaps matching TRBD1 or TRBD2 (5 bases each). Germline lookup yields CDR1 SGHAT and CDR2 FQNNGV. Trimming removed 5 bases from V and 2 bases from J, with 16 bases in between. The CDR3 extends over 15 amino acids. The CDR3 is CASSRNTGPTYEQYF. DNA of the CDR3: TGTGCCAGCAGCCGAAACACGGGGCCGACCTACGAGCAGTACTTC.

In its sample, this clone was seen a few times. The chain is built from TRBV6-1 and TRBJ2-7, with 9 nucleotides matching TRBD2. The germline V gene encodes CDR1 MNHNS and CDR2 SASEGT. V gave up 3 bases and J gave up 4 bases; unmatched junction bases: 7. CDR3 size: 15 residues. DNA for the CDR3: TGTGCCAGCAGTGAGAGGGCTAGCGGGAAATACGAGCAGTACTTC. Residues: CASSERASGKYEQYF.

This clone came up once. This rearrangement joins TRBV7-9 to TRBJ2-7; D may correspond to TRBD1 or TRBD2 (5 bases each). This CDR3 has 15 residues. CDR1 SEHNR and CDR2 FQNEAQ come from the germline V gene (reference sequence). V was trimmed by 5 bases and J by 4 bases, leaving 18 bases between them. As DNA, the CDR3 is TGTGCCAGCAGCCCGACCGGGACGGCCGTTTACGAGCAGTACTTC. Protein sequence: CASSPTGTAVYEQYF. The full variable domain, its missing parts supplied by reference TRBV7-9 and TRBJ2-7, is DTGVSQNPRHKITKRGQNVTFRCDPISEHNRLYWYRQTLGQGPEFLTYFQNEAQLEKSRLLSDRFSAERPKGSFSTLEIQRTEQGDSAMYLCASSPTGTAVYEQYFGPGTRLTVT.

This clone was seen once. The CDR3 region has the DNA TGTGCCAGCAGCCGGGGACAGGCTGTCACCGGGGAGCTGTTTTTT. This gives the protein CASSRGQAVTGELFF. V gene TRBV7-3 combines with J gene TRBJ2-2; 8 nucleotides agree with TRBD1. The V segment lost 5 bases and the J segment 4 bases; nucleotides outside the gene matches: 6. The CDR3 covers 15 residues. Germline-derived CDR1 and CDR2 are SGHTA and FQGTGA.

In nucleotides, the CDR3 is TGTGCCAGCAGGGCCGATAGCGGGATCGTTGAGCAGTTCTTC. Encoded protein: CASRADSGIVEQFF. V is TRBV7-9 and J is TRBJ2-1; 8 positions agree with TRBD2. The CDR3 length is 14 residues. Germline CDR1 SEHNR, CDR2 FQNEAQ (reference sequence). The ends lost 6 bases at V and 9 bases at J; junction bases unmatched: 10.